This TCR beta chain was recorded in a study of somatic mutations in cytotoxic T cells in rheumatoid arthritis. Only in-frame clones appear in the TCRdb table, and some are missing; sequencing was by immunoSEQ multiplex PCR. The repertoire holds 35,000 to 45,000 clones, with under 90% as singletons. V was pared by 4 bases and J by 2 bases, with 6 bases between. In germline, CDR1 is SNHLY, CDR2 FYNNEI. The CDR3 loop spans 12 amino acids. The sample comprised CD8+ T cells sorted from blood. This receptor was taken from a man aged 40-50 years in good health. J is TRBJ2-7 and V is TRBV2; D gene uncertain. CDR3 coding DNA: TGTGCCAGCAGTGCCCCACCCTACGAGCAGTACTTC. Encoded protein: CASSAPPYEQYF.